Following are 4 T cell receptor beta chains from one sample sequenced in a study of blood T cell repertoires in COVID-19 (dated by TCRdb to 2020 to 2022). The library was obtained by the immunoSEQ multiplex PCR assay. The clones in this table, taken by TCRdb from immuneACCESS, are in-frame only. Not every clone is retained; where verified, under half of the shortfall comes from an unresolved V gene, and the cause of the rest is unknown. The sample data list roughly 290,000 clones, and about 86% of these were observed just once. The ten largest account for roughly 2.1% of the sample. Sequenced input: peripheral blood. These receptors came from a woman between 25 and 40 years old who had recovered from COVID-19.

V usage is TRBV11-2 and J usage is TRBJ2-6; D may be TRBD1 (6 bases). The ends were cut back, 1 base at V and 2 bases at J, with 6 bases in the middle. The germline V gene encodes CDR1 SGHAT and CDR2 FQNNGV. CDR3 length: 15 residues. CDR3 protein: CASSLGTAGANVLTF. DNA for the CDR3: TGTGCCAGCAGCTTAGGGACAGCTGGGGCCAACGTCCTGACTTTC. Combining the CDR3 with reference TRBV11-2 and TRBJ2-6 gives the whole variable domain EAGVAQSPRYKIIEKRQSVAFWCNPISGHATLYWYQQILGQGPKLLIQFQNNGVVDDSQLPKDRFSAERLKGVDSTLKIQPAKLEDSAVYLCASSLGTAGANVLTFGAGSRLTVL.

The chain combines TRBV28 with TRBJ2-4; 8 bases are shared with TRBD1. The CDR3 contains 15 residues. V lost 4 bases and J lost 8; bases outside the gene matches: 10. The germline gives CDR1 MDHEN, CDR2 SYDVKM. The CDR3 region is CASSSNRGMADIQYF. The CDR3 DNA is TGTGCCAGCAGTTCGAACAGGGGGATGGCGGACATTCAGTACTTC.

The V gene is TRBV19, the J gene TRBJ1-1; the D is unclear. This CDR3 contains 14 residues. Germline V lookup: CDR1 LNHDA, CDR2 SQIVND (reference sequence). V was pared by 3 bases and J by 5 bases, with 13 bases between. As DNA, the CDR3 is TGTGCCAGTAGTATTAGGGTGGGAGGTACTGAAGCTTTCTTT. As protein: CASSIRVGGTEAFF.

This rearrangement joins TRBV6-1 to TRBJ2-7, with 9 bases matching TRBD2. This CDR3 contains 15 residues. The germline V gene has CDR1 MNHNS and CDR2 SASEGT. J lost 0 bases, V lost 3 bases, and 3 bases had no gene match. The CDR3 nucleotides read TGTGCCAGCAGTGAGGCGGGAGGGGGCTCCTACGAGCAGTACTTC. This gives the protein CASSEAGGGSYEQYF.